This TCR beta chain was documented in a study of T cells in Graves' hyperthyroidism and ophthalmopathy (dated by TCRdb to between 2018 and 2021). Regarding the research as a whole: Peripheral blood samples were taken at the time of initial diagnosis, prior to any treatment. To identify TCR V-J signatures that set the groups apart, the researchers used a discovery cohort of 90 to 100 patients, made up of 40 to 45 with Graves' ophthalmopathy and about 60 with stable Graves' hyperthyroidism. TCR Vbeta CDR3 sequencing of 140 or so peripheral blood samples (roughly 43 ophthalmopathy, roughly 72 hyperthyroidism and 17 progressor patients) is reported in the paper. Prospective prediction of ophthalmopathy was tested in an independent validation cohort consisting of some 20 hyperthyroidism patients and approximately 16 patients who later progressed to ophthalmopathy. The roughly 99 discovery patients were divided at random into training and test sets in a 7:3 ratio. In several Graves' hyperthyroidism patients, the study also compared T-cell repertoires from thyroid tissue with T-cell repertoires from blood. Once sampling was done, hyperthyroidism patients were given methimazole at a starting dose of 30 mg daily, whereas ophthalmopathy patients were given high-dose intravenous methylprednisolone.

With respect to this clonotype: No cognate antigen has been identified for it. Nothing much larger sits one base from this clone, and base qualities are not available.

Results and caveats for the whole study, not just this receptor: Sample size was not statistically predetermined, and investigators were not blinded to group allocation. In cross-validation, a model built on a 13 V-J signature told ophthalmopathy apart from stable hyperthyroidism with approximately 90% sensitivity and roughly 82% specificity, and in testing the same model reached 80%/75%. In validation, the model predicted progression to ophthalmopathy a median of about 6.5 months before onset, with approximately 70% sensitivity and just under 75% specificity. Most expanded thyroid clonotypes (frequency above 0.001) were also detected in blood, a finding suggesting that blood repertoires may reflect thyroid immune responses.

TCR beta CDR3 regions were amplified from RNA transcripts. The TCR CDR3 was subjected to a first round of RT-PCR using the HTBI primer set and the Qiagen OneStep RT-PCR kit. A second multiplex PCR round built the libraries, followed by size selection and purification. Sequencing of the libraries was done on an Illumina HiSeq2000 using paired-end 100 bp reads. Per the source publication's procedure: SOAPnuke was used to process the raw data, removing reads that contained adapters or uncalled bases, had a mean Phred below 15, or lacked an exact match to the constant primer or identifier. High-quality paired reads were merged using COPE v1.2.5, and each unique nucleotide sequence was defined as a clonotype. Clonotypes were aligned to IMGT TRBV, TRBD and TRBJ reference segments using MiTCR v1.1. The analysis was restricted to V-J combinations with a frequency above 0.0001, which together covered just over 99% of the repertoires. A TCS score was defined as the ratio of F50 (clonal expansion) to E x V (chaos), with BLOSUM62-based TCRdist applied between CDR3 peptides within each V-J. Welch's t-statistics and random forest reduced 500 to 550 V-J features to 10 to 15, which were used in a naive Bayes classifier (R e1071). Thyroid-blood repertoire similarity was quantified with the Morisita-Horn index. TCRdb passed the public sequencing reads through fastp at Q25 and MiXCR, retaining productive beta sequences. Every distinct CDR3 protein forms one entry, paired with its most common genes and DNA. The V and J calls shown here were made by TCRdb, not taken from the authors' results. This sample comprises 550,000 to 700,000 distinct CDR3 sequences, roughly 15% of them detected only once. Jointly, the top ten make up roughly 4.5% of the sample.

The cysteine opens and the phenylalanine closes a CDR3 of 12 amino acids. CDR3 DNA is the only sequence kept; it has 36 bases, read in frame from the first base. Trimming costs V 2 bases and J 7 bases, and their ends lie 9 bases apart. From a lookup of the germline V gene, CDR1 and CDR2 are MNHEY and SVGAGI. Ophthalmopathy patients had moderately to severely active disease, with a Clinical Activity Score of 3 or more, a NOSPECS grade of 4 or more, and a disease duration of less than 3 months. Exclusion was applied to patients with uncontrolled infections, other autoimmune diseases, pregnancy or lactation. Clinical symptoms, serum thyroxine and TRAb, thyroid ultrasound, and orbital computed tomography formed the basis for the diagnoses. PBMCs were separated from roughly 10 ml of fresh peripheral blood using Ficoll-Paque density gradient centrifugation. Total RNA was extracted with Trizol reagent, and quality was checked on an Agilent 2100 Bioanalyzer.

The sample taken for sequencing was blood. The V and J segments used are TRBV6-5 and TRBJ2-7; the D gene cannot be named for sure. The TCR was taken from a middle-aged woman with Graves' ophthalmopathy. The DNA reads TGTGCCAGCAGTTACAACAGACGGGAGCAGTACTTC. Its translation is CASSYNRREQYF.